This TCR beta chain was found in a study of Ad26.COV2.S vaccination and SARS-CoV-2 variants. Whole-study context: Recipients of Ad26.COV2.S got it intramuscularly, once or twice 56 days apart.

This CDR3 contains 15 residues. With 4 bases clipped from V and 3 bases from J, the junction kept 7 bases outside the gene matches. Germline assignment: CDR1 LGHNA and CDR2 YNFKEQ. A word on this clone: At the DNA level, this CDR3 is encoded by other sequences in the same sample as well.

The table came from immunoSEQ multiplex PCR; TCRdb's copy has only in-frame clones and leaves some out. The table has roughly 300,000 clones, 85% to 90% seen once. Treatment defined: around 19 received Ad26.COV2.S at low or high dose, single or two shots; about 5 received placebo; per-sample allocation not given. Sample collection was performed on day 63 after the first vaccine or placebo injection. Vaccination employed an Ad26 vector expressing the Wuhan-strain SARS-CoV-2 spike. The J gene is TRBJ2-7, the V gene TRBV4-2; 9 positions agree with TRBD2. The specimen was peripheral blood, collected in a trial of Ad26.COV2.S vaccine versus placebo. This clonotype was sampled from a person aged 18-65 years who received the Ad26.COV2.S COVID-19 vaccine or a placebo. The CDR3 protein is CASSRGSGSSYEQYF. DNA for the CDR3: TGTGCCAGCAGCCGGGGTAGCGGGAGCAGCTACGAGCAGTACTTC.